The 12 T cell receptor beta chains below come from one sample, sequenced in a study of blood T cell repertoires in COVID-19. Only in-frame clones appear in the TCRdb table, and some are missing; sequencing was by immunoSEQ multiplex PCR. The sample holds 150,000 to 200,000 clones, 76% seen once. Sample: PBMCs or T cells enriched from blood (not recorded which). All receptors derive from a woman aged 45-59 years with acute COVID-19.

The rearrangement uses TRBV5-6 and TRBJ2-1; D might be TRBD1 (5 bases). CDR3 length: 13 residues. Trimming pared 0 bases from V and 4 bases from J, leaving 5 bases between. Germline V lookup: CDR1 SGHDT, CDR2 YYEEEE. The CDR3 region is CASSLGQYNEQFF. The CDR3 bases are TGTGCCAGCAGCTTGGGACAGTACAATGAGCAGTTCTTC.

This clone has only a few counts. As DNA, the CDR3 is TGTGCCAGCAGCAAAGACAGCCAAATAAACTATGGCTACACCTTC. Its translation is CASSKDSQINYGYTF. This sequence joins TRBV5-5 and TRBJ1-2, with D perhaps matching TRBD1 (5 bases). The ends were cut back, 4 bases at V and 2 bases at J, with 15 bases in the middle. The CDR3 has 15 amino acids. In germline, CDR1 is SGHKS, CDR2 YYEKEE (reference sequence).

A remark on this clone: The sample carries other DNA sequences with the same CDR3. The chain is built from TRBV5-4 and TRBJ2-1; D remains ambiguous. The germline V and J ends were trimmed by 0 bases and 0 bases, with 7 bases remaining between them. Looked up from germline, CDR1 is SGHNT and CDR2 is YYREEE (reference sequence). This CDR3 has 15 residues. The CDR3 here is CASSLGGGSYNEQFF. Written as DNA, the CDR3 is TGTGCCAGCAGCTTGGGTGGCGGCTCCTACAATGAGCAGTTCTTC. Complete variable domain (other parts from reference TRBV5-4 and TRBJ2-1): ETGVTQSPTHLIKTRGQQVTLRCSSQSGHNTVSWYQQALGQGPQFIFQYYREEENGRGNFPPRFSGLQFPNYSSELNVNALELDDSALYLCASSLGGGSYNEQFFGPGTRLTVL.

The CDR3 spells CASSPAGATDTQYF. CDR3 DNA: TGTGCCAGCAGCCCAGCGGGGGCCACAGATACGCAGTATTTT. This chain connects TRBV7-3 to TRBJ2-3; 8 bases line up with TRBD2. V trimming: 5 bases; J trimming: 2 bases; junction bases outside the gene matches: 3. The V gene's germline CDR1 is SGHTA and CDR2 FQGTGA. The CDR3 runs to 14 residues.

The rearrangement links TRBV28 to TRBJ1-1; D gene ambiguous. Germline CDR1 MDHEN, CDR2 SYDVKM. The CDR3 loop spans 14 amino acids. Trimming pared 5 bases from V and 6 bases from J, leaving 16 bases between. The chain's CDR3 is CASSLVEPPAEAFF. CDR3 sequence (DNA): TGTGCCAGCAGTCTAGTTGAGCCGCCGGCTGAAGCTTTCTTT.

This sequence joins TRBV7-3 and TRBJ1-1; D perhaps matches TRBD1 (6 bases). CDR3 size: 13 residues. Germline values: CDR1 SGHTA, CDR2 FQGTGA. Deletions cut 5 bases from V and 1 base from J, with 8 bases between. The CDR3 nucleotides are TGTGCCAGCAGCACGGGACAGAACACTGAAGCTTTCTTT. Protein sequence: CASSTGQNTEAFF. Variable domain in full (rest from reference TRBV7-3 and TRBJ1-1): GAGVSQTPSNKVTEKGKYVELRCDPISGHTALYWYRQSLGQGPEFLIYFQGTGAADDSGLPNDRFFAVRPEGSVSTLKIQRTERGDSAVYLCASSTGQNTEAFFGQGTRLTVV.

The chain joins TRBV30 to TRBJ1-5; TRBD1 agrees at 8 bases. The J segment lost 5 bases and the V segment lost 2 bases, leaving 8 bases of the junction unmatched. Germline-derived CDR1 and CDR2 are GTSNPN and SVGIG (reference sequence). The CDR3 extends over 15 amino acids. The CDR3 sequence is CAWSPPGQDYQPQHF. The DNA of the CDR3 is TGTGCCTGGAGTCCGCCGGGACAGGATTATCAGCCCCAGCATTTT.

J is TRBJ1-3 and V is TRBV30; possible D gene TRBD1, 6 bases. V lost 6 bases and J 0 bases, leaving 12 bases between the germline ends. CDR1 is GTSNPN, CDR2 SVGIG, per germline (reference sequence). The CDR3 is made up of 14 amino acids. Written as DNA, the CDR3 is TGTGCCTGCCATGACAGGAGCTCTGGAAACACCATATATTTT. Encoded protein: CACHDRSSGNTIYF.

The chain employs TRBV5-6 and TRBJ2-7, with D perhaps matching TRBD1 (5 bases). CDR3 length equals 18 residues. Trimming stripped 4 bases from V and 2 bases from J, with 25 bases between. Germline values: CDR1 SGHDT, CDR2 YYEEEE. For the CDR3, the DNA is TGTGCCAGCAGCCCCTTTTCTGACAGACTTAATGACCCCTACGAGCAGTACGTC. Translating it yields CASSPFSDRLNDPYEQYV.

The V call is TRBV18, the J call TRBJ2-3; D is ambiguous. The CDR3 covers 14 residues. V lost 0 bases, J lost 3 bases, and 7 bases lay in between. Germline V gene data show CDR1 as KGHSH and CDR2 as LQKENI. This chain's CDR3 is CASSPPVGTDTQYF. In DNA form, the CDR3 reads TGTGCCAGCTCACCACCGGTCGGGACAGATACGCAGTATTTT.

V and J are TRBV5-1 and TRBJ2-3; possibly TRBD2 for D (6 bases). This CDR3 contains 14 residues. Germline V gives CDR1 SGHRS, CDR2 YFSETQ. V shed 4 bases and J shed 0 bases, with 9 bases lying between them. CDR3 nucleotides: TGCGCCAGCAGCCCCGGGACTAGCACAGATACGCAGTATTTT. Residues: CASSPGTSTDTQYF. Looking up the rest from reference TRBV5-1 and TRBJ2-3 gives the full variable domain: KAGVTQTPRYLIKTRGQQVTLSCSPISGHRSVSWYQQTPGQGLQFLFEYFSETQRNKGNFPGRFSGRQFSNSRSEMNVSTLELGDSALYLCASSPGTSTDTQYFGPGTRLTVL.

V usage is TRBV11-1 and J usage is TRBJ1-2, with TRBD1 matching 7 bases. This CDR3 spans 16 amino acids. From germline, CDR1 is SGHAT and CDR2 FQDESV (reference sequence). V was clipped by 5 bases and J by 4 bases; unmatched bases: 13. Here the CDR3 reads CASSPRQGLTGYGYTF. The CDR3 coding sequence is TGTGCCAGCAGCCCGCGACAGGGACTGACTGGCTATGGCTACACCTTC.